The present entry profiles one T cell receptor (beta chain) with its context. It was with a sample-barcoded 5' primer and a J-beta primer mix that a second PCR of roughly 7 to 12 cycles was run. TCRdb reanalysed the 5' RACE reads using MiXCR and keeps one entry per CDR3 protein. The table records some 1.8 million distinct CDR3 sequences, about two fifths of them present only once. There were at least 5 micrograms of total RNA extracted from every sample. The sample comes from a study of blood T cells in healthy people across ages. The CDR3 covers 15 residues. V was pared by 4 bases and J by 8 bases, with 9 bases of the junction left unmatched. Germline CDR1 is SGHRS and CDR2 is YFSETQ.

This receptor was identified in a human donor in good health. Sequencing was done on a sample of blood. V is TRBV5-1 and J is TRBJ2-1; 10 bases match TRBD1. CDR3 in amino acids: CASSKDRGLVYEQFF. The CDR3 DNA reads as TGCGCCAGCAGCAAAGACAGGGGGCTTGTGTATGAGCAGTTCTTC.